Following are 31 T cell receptor beta chains from one sample sequenced in a study of blood T cells in healthy people across ages (dated by TCRdb to the mid-2010s). The method was 5' RACE. Sequencer: Illumina HiSeq 2500. The second PCR ran for about 6 to 12 cycles and used a J-beta primer mix along with a sample-barcoded 5' primer. TCRdb ran its own pipeline on the public reads, namely fastp trimming at Q25 and MiXCR clone calling, and kept in-frame beta chains. CDR3 protein sequences are deduplicated, and each keeps its most common genes and DNA. The sample profile shows 1.2 million to 1.5 million distinct CDR3 sequences; 42% of them were found once. Together, the top ten hold 6.5% to 10% of the sample. The sequenced sample consisted of blood. These receptors were collected from a woman between 18 and 30 years old in good health.

This clonotype was found many times. This chain connects TRBV20-1 to TRBJ1-5; D not certain. The CDR3 extends over 13 amino acids. Trimming shortened V by 1 base and J by 2 bases, and 6 bases separated the two germline ends. The germline V gene encodes CDR1 DFQATT and CDR2 SNEGSKA (reference sequence). CDR3 residues: CSARGGGNQPQHF. CDR3 nucleotides: TGCAGTGCTAGAGGGGGAGGCAATCAGCCCCAGCATTTT.

V is TRBV5-1 and J is TRBJ2-1; 11 positions agree with TRBD1. The J segment lost 9 bases and the V segment lost 0 bases, leaving 14 bases of the junction unmatched. This CDR3 has 18 residues. Germline assignment: CDR1 SGHRS and CDR2 YFSETQ. The CDR3 protein is CASSLVVFLGQGAGEQFF. The CDR3 coding sequence is TGCGCCAGCAGCTTGGTAGTTTTCTTAGGACAGGGGGCGGGTGAGCAGTTCTTC.

The chain uses TRBV10-1 and TRBJ2-5; 7 positions match TRBD2. The CDR3 consists of 16 residues. Germline V gene data show CDR1 as WNHNN and CDR2 as SYGVQD (reference sequence). V gave up 1 base and J gave up 11 bases; unmatched junction bases: 16. CDR3: CASSEFTRDYYNEQYF. For the CDR3, the DNA is TGCGCCAGCAGTGAGTTCACCCGGGACTACTACAATGAGCAGTACTTC.

The chain recombines TRBV4-1 with TRBJ2-1; perhaps TRBD2 as D (6 bases). Trimming removed 5 bases at V and 9 bases at J, with 14 bases between. CDR1 and CDR2 from the germline V gene are MGHRA and YSYEKL. CDR3 length: 13 residues. DNA for the CDR3: TGCGCCAGCAGCAACGGACCGGAGGGTGAGCAGTTCTTC. It codes for CASSNGPEGEQFF.

The chain is built from TRBV27 and TRBJ1-4; a possible D gene is TRBD1 (6 bases). The CDR3 has 14 residues. The germline V gene encodes CDR1 MNHEY and CDR2 SMNVEV (reference sequence). Trimming took 4 bases from V and 4 from J, leaving 10 bases between them. The CDR3 bases are TGTGCCAGCAGTTGGTCAGGGGTTAATGAAAAACTGTTTTTT. This encodes CASSWSGVNEKLFF.

The chain is built from TRBV19 and TRBJ1-1; TRBD1 might be the D (5 bases). Germline values: CDR1 LNHDA, CDR2 SQIVND (reference sequence). This CDR3 has 14 residues. V lost 9 bases to trimming and J lost 1 base, with 15 bases between them. The CDR3 DNA reads TGTGCCAGCTTCCCGGGACCGCCGAACACTGAAGCTTTCTTT. It yields the protein CASFPGPPNTEAFF.

This clonotype was seen a handful of times. V is TRBV11-2 and J is TRBJ2-7, with D perhaps being TRBD1 or TRBD2 (5 bases each). There are 15 residues in the CDR3. CDR1 is SGHAT and CDR2 is FQNNGV in the germline V gene. The V end was cut by 5 bases, the J end by 12 bases, with 26 bases between. This chain's CDR3 is CASSPPGQGHKVRYF. The CDR3 region has the DNA TGTGCCAGCAGCCCTCCGGGGCAGGGCCATAAGGTTCGGTACTTC.

The V call is TRBV10-3, the J call TRBJ2-5; D ambiguous. Between the trimmed V and J ends, which lost 10 bases and 5 bases, there was a span of 11 bases. CDR1 is ENHRY and CDR2 is SYGVKD in the germline V gene. This CDR3 is 11 amino acids long. CDR3 sequence (DNA): TGTGCCACGTCCAAAGGGGAGACCCAGTACTTC. This gives the protein CATSKGETQYF.

The rearrangement links TRBV19 to TRBJ2-4; 8 bases match TRBD1. TRBJ2-7 explains the end of the DNA better; the J call may be wrong. The CDR3 length is 15 residues. Germline V gives CDR1 LNHDA, CDR2 SQIVND (reference sequence). CDR3 sequence reads: CASSVAGGAGYEQYF. The CDR3 DNA reads TGTGCCAGTAGTGTCGCAGGGGGCGCAGGTTACGAGCAGTACTTC.

The chain couples TRBV20-1 to TRBJ2-1; D is perhaps TRBD2 (6 bases). The CDR3 consists of 13 residues. V was shortened by 1 base and J by 6 bases, with 10 bases between the two germline ends. Germline CDR1 is DFQATT and CDR2 is SNEGSKA (reference sequence). For the CDR3, the DNA is TGCAGTGCTAGAGCCGAAGCGGGCAATGAGCAGTTCTTC. Protein sequence: CSARAEAGNEQFF.

This sequence joins TRBV28 and TRBJ2-5, with D uncertain. Deletions cut 3 bases from V and 5 bases from J, with 19 bases between. The germline V gene encodes CDR1 MDHEN and CDR2 SYDVKM. The CDR3 spans 16 residues. This chain's CDR3 is CASSFVLTSTEETQYF. CDR3 in DNA: TGTGCCAGCAGTTTCGTCCTCACATCAACGGAGGAGACCCAGTACTTC.

The rearrangement links TRBV5-1 to TRBJ2-7, with D possibly matching TRBD1 (6 bases). The ends were cut back, 4 bases at V and 2 bases at J, with 13 bases in the middle. Germline CDR1 SGHRS, CDR2 YFSETQ. The CDR3 loop spans 14 amino acids. Written as DNA, the CDR3 is TGCGCCAGCAGCGAAGTGAACAGGGCCTACGAGCAGTACTTC. Its translation: CASSEVNRAYEQYF.

Only a few counts were recorded for this clonotype. CDR3 in DNA: TGTGCCAGCAATAGGGTCCCCCTTAATGAAAAACTGTTTTTT. This sequence encodes CASNRVPLNEKLFF. The chain uses TRBV28 and TRBJ1-4; D is uncertain. The germline V gene has CDR1 MDHEN and CDR2 SYDVKM. The CDR3 has 14 residues. The V end was cut by 7 bases, the J end by 4 bases, with 13 bases between.

This clonotype has more than one count but fewer than ten. The CDR3 is CASSQDPAVVDTQYF. CDR3 nucleotides: TGCGCCAGCAGCCAAGATCCAGCGGTGGTAGATACGCAGTATTTT. The chain recombines TRBV4-1 with TRBJ2-3; the D gene is possibly TRBD2 (5 bases). V lost 0 bases and J 5 bases, leaving 12 bases between the germline ends. Germline CDR1 is MGHRA and CDR2 is YSYEKL. The CDR3 sequence is 15 residues long.

The J gene is TRBJ2-7, the V gene TRBV5-1; tentative D call: TRBD2 (5 bases). The CDR3 contains 13 residues. Per germline, CDR1 SGHRS and CDR2 YFSETQ. V was cut by 4 bases and J by 2 bases, with 10 bases left in between. The CDR3 loop is CASSPGYPYEQYF. The CDR3 nucleotides are TGCGCCAGCAGCCCGGGGTACCCCTACGAGCAGTACTTC.

The chain recombines TRBV21-1 with TRBJ2-7. TRBV21-1 is described as a pseudogene. The CDR3 is 14 amino acids. The CDR3: CASSKDLTVYEQYF. The CDR3 DNA reads as TGTGCCAGCAGCAAAGATTTAACTGTCTACGAGCAGTACTTC.

This clonotype was counted a few times. J is TRBJ2-5 and V is TRBV29-1, with 8 bases that match TRBD1. The V gene end was trimmed by 5 bases and the J gene end by 4 bases; junction bases not matched to a gene: 12. Germline V gene sequence: CDR1 SQVTM, CDR2 ANQGSEA. The length of the CDR3 is 15 residues. The CDR3 loop reads CSVTPGQANLETQYF. CDR3 coding DNA: TGCAGCGTTACCCCGGGACAGGCTAACTTAGAGACCCAGTACTTC.

The chain couples TRBV5-1 to TRBJ2-1; D call uncertain. The CDR3 runs 16 residues. Germline-derived CDR1 and CDR2 are SGHRS and YFSETQ. The V gene lost 0 bases and the J gene lost 0 bases, with 10 bases spanning the gap. The CDR3 DNA reads TGCGCCAGCAGCTTGGCGGGTCTGACCTCCTACAATGAGCAGTTCTTC. It translates to CASSLAGLTSYNEQFF.

The table lists this clonotype with a few counts. This rearrangement joins TRBV28 to TRBJ1-2; a weak D match, TRBD1 (6 bases). The germline V gene has CDR1 MDHEN and CDR2 SYDVKM. The V gene lost 2 bases and the J gene lost 4 bases, with 17 bases spanning the gap. The CDR3 is made up of 16 amino acids. CDR3 coding DNA: TGTGCCAGCAGTTTAGAACTGGGGGCGGGTAGCTATGGCTACACCTTC. Its translation is CASSLELGAGSYGYTF.

For this clonotype: Compared with germline, one end of the junction differs, possibly owing to a read error. In DNA form, the CDR3 reads TGTGCCAGCAGCGAAGGGACTAGCGGGAGGGAGACCCAGTACTTC. This sequence encodes CASSEGTSGRETQYF. The chain combines TRBV2 with TRBJ2-4, with 15 bases aligning to TRBD2. The J call may be faulty, since TRBJ2-5 better matches the DNA end. In germline, CDR1 is SNHLY, CDR2 FYNNEI. The CDR3 sequence is 15 residues long.

The DNA for the CDR3 is TGTGCCAGCAGCCAGAGGGGGCCTAACTATGGCTACACCTTC. This codes for CASSQRGPNYGYTF. The chain combines TRBV3-1 with TRBJ1-2; TRBD1 matches 7 bases. The V gene's germline CDR1 is LGHDT and CDR2 YNNKEL (reference sequence). The CDR3 is 14 residues long. V was clipped by 3 bases and J by 0 bases; unmatched bases: 1.

This chain joins TRBV5-1 and TRBJ1-5; D perhaps matches TRBD1 (5 bases). V dropped 2 bases and J dropped 2 bases, with 8 bases sitting between them. The CDR3 covers 14 residues. The germline V gene encodes CDR1 SGHRS and CDR2 YFSETQ. DNA of the CDR3: TGCGCCAGCAGCTTCGAAGGGGGCAATCAGCCCCAGCATTTT. Its protein is CASSFEGGNQPQHF.

This chain links TRBV12-3 or TRBV12-4 with TRBJ2-3; 9 nucleotides match TRBD2. There are 16 residues in the CDR3. V was clipped by 3 bases and J by 11 bases; unmatched bases: 15. The CDR3 loop reads CASSFPTSGRMGVQYF. The CDR3 coding sequence is TGTGCCAGCAGTTTCCCCACCAGCGGGAGGATGGGTGTGCAGTATTTT.

This clonotype was counted ten times or more. The rearrangement uses TRBV5-5 and TRBJ2-7; 10 positions agree with TRBD1. The germline gives CDR1 SGHKS, CDR2 YYEKEE (reference sequence). The CDR3 totals 15 residues. V lost 2 bases and J lost 2; bases outside the gene matches: 4. The CDR3 coding sequence is TGTGCCAGCAGCTTCCGGGACAGGGGAACCTACGAGCAGTACTTC. This translates into CASSFRDRGTYEQYF.

The genes are TRBV4-1 and TRBJ2-3; 8 nucleotides align to TRBD1. In germline, CDR1 is MGHRA, CDR2 YSYEKL. The CDR3 is 16 residues long. J gave up 1 base and V 5 bases, and 8 bases lay outside the gene matches. The CDR3 protein is CASSFRTGTGTDTQYF. CDR3 coding DNA: TGCGCCAGCAGCTTTCGGACAGGGACAGGCACAGATACGCAGTATTTT.

Ten or more counts support this clonotype. The chain links TRBV7-9 to TRBJ1-2, with a possible D match to TRBD1 (5 bases). Germline V gene sequence: CDR1 SEHNR, CDR2 FQNEAQ (reference sequence). Deletions cut 7 bases from V and 4 bases from J, with 13 bases between. The length of the CDR3 is 13 residues. This CDR3 is CASTFGAFYGYTF. The CDR3 DNA reads as TGTGCCAGCACCTTCGGGGCTTTCTATGGCTACACCTTC.

This clonotype occurred a few times. The rearrangement uses TRBV11-2 and TRBJ2-6, with D unresolved. Germline assignment: CDR1 SGHAT and CDR2 FQNNGV. The germline V and J ends were trimmed by 2 bases and 2 bases, with 19 bases remaining between them. There are 19 residues in the CDR3. DNA for the CDR3: TGTGCCAGCAGCTTACAGCGACAAGGCTCTCTAACTGGGGCCAACGTCCTGACTTTC. Translating it yields CASSLQRQGSLTGANVLTF.

Details on this clonotype: An end of the junction does not agree with germline; a read error may underlie this. V and J are TRBV5-1 and TRBJ1-1; unclear D gene. This CDR3 has 16 amino acids. The germline V gene has CDR1 SGHRS and CDR2 YFSETQ. The CDR3 bases are TGCGCCAGCAGTTTGGCTCAGTCAGGCGCGAACACTGAAGCTTTCTTT. It encodes CASSLAQSGANTEAFF.

This clonotype showed up many times. The CDR3 sequence is CASSLVGTSTDTQYF. In DNA, the CDR3 is TGTGCCAGCAGCTTAGTGGGGACTAGCACAGATACGCAGTATTTT. This sequence joins TRBV7-2 and TRBJ2-3; perhaps TRBD2 as D (6 bases). Trimming cost V 1 base and J 0 bases, with 8 bases left between them. CDR3 length: 15 residues. Germline V lookup: CDR1 SGHTA, CDR2 FQGNSA.

This clonotype was detected only a few times. This chain connects TRBV10-3 to TRBJ2-5; 11 positions agree with TRBD2. The germline V gene has CDR1 ENHRY and CDR2 SYGVKD. The CDR3 sequence is 14 residues long. V trimming: 6 bases; J trimming: 4 bases; junction bases outside the gene matches: 4. The CDR3 spells CAIRDSGGGETQYF. CDR3 nucleotides: TGTGCCATCAGAGATAGCGGGGGGGGAGAGACCCAGTACTTC.

To note about this clonotype: This may come from a read error, since a much larger clone is one base off. The chain uses TRBV29-1 and TRBJ2-7, with a tentative D call TRBD1 (5 bases). The CDR3 covers 11 residues. The germline V gene has CDR1 SQVTM and CDR2 ANQGSEA. V was cut by 7 bases and J by 7 bases, with 14 bases left in between. CDR3 region: CSGGWNNEQYF. In DNA form, the CDR3 reads TGCAGCGGGGGCTGGAACAATGAGCAGTACTTC.